The next 18 T cell receptor beta chains were all read from a single sample in a study of glioma-infiltrating T cells after dendritic cell vaccination. Assay used: immunoSEQ multiplex PCR; TCRdb lists only in-frame clones, some missing. Seen here are tens of thousands of clones, about 81% observed once, and the top ten hold approximately 2.1%. Time point denoted: after dendritic cell vaccination, including at tumor progression/relapse. The sequencing here drew on blood, taken after dendritic cell vaccination. The receptors originated from a human donor with glioblastoma.

The chain is built from TRBV6-5 and TRBJ1-1; 8 nucleotides line up with TRBD1. Per the germline V gene, CDR1 is MNHEY and CDR2 is SVGAGI. The CDR3 has 14 amino acids. Trimming at V came to 4 bases and at J to 1 base, leaving 2 bases not matched to a gene. This CDR3 is CASSFDRGNTEAFF. Here the CDR3 DNA reads TGTGCCAGCAGTTTTGACAGGGGGAACACTGAAGCTTTCTTT.

The CDR3 DNA follows: TGTGCCAGCAGCTTAGTGGTAGGGGCGTATGGCTACACCTTC. This sequence encodes CASSLVVGAYGYTF. This chain uses TRBV13 with TRBJ1-2, with D tentatively TRBD1 (5 bases). This CDR3 is 14 amino acids long. Germline lookup yields CDR1 PRHDT and CDR2 FYEKMQ (reference sequence). The V end lost 1 base, the J end lost 5 bases, and 11 bases lay between the germline ends.

In its sample, this clone was seen once. The CDR3 reads CASSLEQGGYGYTF. CDR3 DNA sequence: TGTGCCAGCAGCTTAGAACAGGGCGGATATGGCTACACCTTC. The rearrangement uses TRBV7-9 and TRBJ1-2, with D perhaps TRBD1 (6 bases). Germline CDR1 reads SEHNR; CDR2 reads FQNEAQ (reference sequence). The ends were cut back, 1 base at V and 5 bases at J, with 11 bases in the middle. This CDR3 region has 14 residues.

This chain connects TRBV5-6 to TRBJ1-2, with TRBD1 as a possible D gene (5 bases). V lost 2 bases, J lost 4 bases, and 9 bases lay in between. CDR1 and CDR2 from the germline V gene are SGHDT and YYEEEE. The CDR3 totals 13 residues. The CDR3 loop reads CASSLGVGYGYTF. The CDR3 nucleotides are TGTGCCAGCAGCTTAGGGGTGGGCTATGGCTACACCTTC.

V is TRBV19 and J is TRBJ2-2; TRBD2 is a possible D gene (6 bases). Germline-derived CDR1 and CDR2 are LNHDA and SQIVND (reference sequence). Trimming stripped 2 bases from V and 2 bases from J, with 9 bases between. The CDR3 has 15 amino acids. The DNA of the CDR3 is TGTGCCAGTAGTATACTAGCGTTCAACACCGGGGAGCTGTTTTTT. Its protein is CASSILAFNTGELFF.

This clone has only one observation. The chain joins TRBV7-9 to TRBJ2-3, with TRBD1 identical over 9 bases. Losses at the gene ends were 4 bases for V and 3 bases for J; bases not matched to a gene: 5. Germline V gene lookup returns CDR1 SEHNR and CDR2 FQNEAQ (reference sequence). The CDR3 runs to 15 residues. The CDR3 protein is CASSSTGTGTDTQYF. The DNA of the CDR3 is TGTGCCAGCAGCTCCACCGGGACAGGGACAGATACGCAGTATTTT.

This chain's CDR3 is CASSLSGALLGELFF. As DNA, the CDR3 is TGTGCCAGCAGCTTGAGCGGGGCCCTCCTAGGGGAGCTGTTTTTT. The rearrangement joins TRBV5-4 to TRBJ2-2; 7 positions agree with TRBD2. CDR1 and CDR2 (germline): SGHNT, YYREEE (reference sequence). CDR3 length: 15 residues. Unmatched junction bases numbered 8, after V lost 1 base and J lost 8 bases.

The chain has TRBV7-9 and TRBJ2-5; 7 bases are shared with TRBD1. This CDR3 spans 14 amino acids. Germline values: CDR1 SEHNR, CDR2 FQNEAQ (reference sequence). With V trimmed by 1 base and J by 5 bases, 4 bases remained unmatched. CDR3: CASSLGQGVETQYF. The CDR3 nucleotides read TGTGCCAGCAGCTTAGGGCAGGGGGTCGAGACCCAGTACTTC.

V usage is TRBV11-2 and J usage is TRBJ1-1; D is perhaps TRBD1 (5 bases). Germline V lookup: CDR1 SGHAT, CDR2 FQNNGV. This CDR3 has 15 residues. Trimming removed 7 bases at V and 3 bases at J, with 18 bases between. The CDR3 region has the DNA TGTGCCAGCAACCCCCTGTTGGGGCGCGACACTGAAGCTTTCTTT. Translating gives CASNPLLGRDTEAFF.

J is TRBJ2-7 and V is TRBV7-9; 9 bases match TRBD1. Trimming removed 0 bases from V and 6 bases from J; junction bases left unmatched: 6. Germline loops: CDR1 SEHNR, CDR2 FQNEAQ (reference sequence). This CDR3 comprises 15 residues. CDR3 amino acids: CASSLAYRGRFEQYF. The CDR3, as DNA: TGTGCCAGCAGCTTAGCGTACAGGGGGCGGTTCGAGCAGTACTTC.

The chain employs TRBV6-5 and TRBJ1-5; the match to TRBD1 covers 8 bases. Germline V gene lookup returns CDR1 MNHEY and CDR2 SVGAGI. CDR3 length equals 14 residues. The junction had 5 bases not matched to a gene; V was cut back by 3 bases and J by 7 bases. CDR3 bases: TGTGCCAGCAGTTATGCAGGGGGCGACCAGCCCCAGCATTTT. It translates to CASSYAGGDQPQHF.

This clone was counted a few times. The genes are TRBV7-9 and TRBJ2-1; TRBD2 matches 11 bases. This CDR3 is built from 17 residues. V lost 4 bases to trimming and J lost 8 bases; unmatched junction nucleotides: 13. Germline CDR1 reads SEHNR; CDR2 reads FQNEAQ (reference sequence). The CDR3 spells CASSSAIAGGPLDEQFF. As DNA, the CDR3 is TGTGCCAGCAGCTCCGCAATAGCGGGAGGGCCTTTGGATGAGCAGTTCTTC.

The J gene is TRBJ1-5, the V gene TRBV30, with a weak D call TRBD1 (5 bases). Germline loops: CDR1 GTSNPN, CDR2 SVGIG (reference sequence). Trimming removed 1 base at V and 4 bases at J, with 17 bases between. This CDR3 contains 16 residues. CDR3 protein: CAWSGGGGTTNQPQHF. The CDR3 region has the DNA TGTGCCTGGAGTGGGGGCGGCGGGACGACGAATCAGCCCCAGCATTTT.

The chain employs TRBV27 and TRBJ2-7; TRBD2 matches 8 bases. Germline assignment: CDR1 MNHEY and CDR2 SMNVEV (reference sequence). The J segment lost 7 bases and the V segment lost 3 bases, leaving 14 bases of the junction unmatched. The CDR3 extends over 16 amino acids. The CDR3 protein is CASSLYLAGLIGEQYF. CDR3 DNA sequence: TGTGCCAGCAGTTTGTATCTAGCGGGCCTCATCGGGGAGCAGTACTTC.

The chain employs TRBV5-6 and TRBJ2-4, with TRBD2 matching 12 bases. This CDR3 region has 15 residues. Germline CDR1 is SGHDT and CDR2 is YYEEEE. Trimming removed 2 bases from V and 5 bases from J; junction bases left unmatched: 2. The CDR3 DNA follows: TGTGCCAGCAGCTTCCTAGCGGGGGGGCAAAACATTCAGTACTTC. This codes for CASSFLAGGQNIQYF.

The rearrangement uses TRBV29-1 and TRBJ2-5, with TRBD1 matching over 7 bases. The germline V gene has CDR1 SQVTM and CDR2 ANQGSEA. Losses at the gene ends were 7 bases for V and 4 bases for J; bases not matched to a gene: 6. The CDR3 is 12 residues long. This CDR3 is CSAETGRETQYF. CDR3 bases: TGCAGCGCTGAGACAGGGAGAGAGACCCAGTACTTC.

For this clone: Additional DNA sequences in this sample encode the identical CDR3. The J gene is TRBJ2-3, the V gene TRBV7-2; 7 bases match TRBD1. The CDR3 is 14 amino acids. CDR1 is SGHTA and CDR2 is FQGNSA in the germline V gene. J was trimmed by 0 bases and V by 3 bases; bases with no gene match: 0. Here the CDR3 DNA reads TGTGCCAGCAGCTTGGGACAGAGCACAGATACGCAGTATTTT. This sequence encodes CASSLGQSTDTQYF.

The chain is built from TRBV6-5 and TRBJ1-4, with no clear D. From germline, CDR1 is MNHEY and CDR2 SVGAGI. V was trimmed by 0 bases and J by 7 bases, leaving 12 bases between them. The CDR3 contains 15 residues. The CDR3 coding sequence is TGTGCCAGCAGTTACTCGATGTCTTGGCCTGAAAAACTGTTTTTT. Translated: CASSYSMSWPEKLFF.